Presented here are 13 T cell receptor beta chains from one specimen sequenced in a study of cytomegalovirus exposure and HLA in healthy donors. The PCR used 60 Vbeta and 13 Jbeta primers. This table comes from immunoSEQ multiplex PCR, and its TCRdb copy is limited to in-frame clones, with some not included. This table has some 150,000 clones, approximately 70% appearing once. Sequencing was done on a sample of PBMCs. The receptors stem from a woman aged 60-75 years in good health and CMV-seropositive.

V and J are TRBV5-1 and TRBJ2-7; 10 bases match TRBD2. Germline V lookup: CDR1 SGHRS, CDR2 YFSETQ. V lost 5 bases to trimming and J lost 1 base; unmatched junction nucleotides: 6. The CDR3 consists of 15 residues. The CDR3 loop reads CASRAGTSVSYEQYF. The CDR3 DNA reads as TGCGCCAGCAGGGCCGGGACTAGCGTGTCCTACGAGCAGTACTTC. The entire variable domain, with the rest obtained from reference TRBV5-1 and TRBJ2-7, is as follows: KAGVTQTPRYLIKTRGQQVTLSCSPISGHRSVSWYQQTPGQGLQFLFEYFSETQRNKGNFPGRFSGRQFSNSRSEMNVSTLELGDSALYLCASRAGTSVSYEQYFGPGTRLTVT.

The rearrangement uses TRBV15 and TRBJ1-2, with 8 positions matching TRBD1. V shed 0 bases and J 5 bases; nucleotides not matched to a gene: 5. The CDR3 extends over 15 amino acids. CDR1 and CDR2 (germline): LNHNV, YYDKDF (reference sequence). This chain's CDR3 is CATSRDRQGAYGYTF. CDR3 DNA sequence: TGTGCCACCAGCAGAGATCGGCAGGGGGCTTATGGCTACACCTTC.

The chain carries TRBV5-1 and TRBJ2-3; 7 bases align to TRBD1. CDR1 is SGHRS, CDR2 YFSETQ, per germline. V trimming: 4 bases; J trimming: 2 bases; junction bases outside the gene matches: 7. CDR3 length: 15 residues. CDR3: CASSAGQAPTDTQYF. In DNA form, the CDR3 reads TGCGCCAGCAGCGCCGGACAGGCACCCACAGATACGCAGTATTTT.

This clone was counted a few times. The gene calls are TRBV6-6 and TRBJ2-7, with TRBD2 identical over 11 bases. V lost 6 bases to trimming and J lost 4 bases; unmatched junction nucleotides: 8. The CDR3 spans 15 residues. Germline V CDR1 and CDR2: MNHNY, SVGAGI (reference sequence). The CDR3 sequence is CASSRGLAGSYEQYF. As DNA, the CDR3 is TGTGCCAGCAGCCGAGGACTAGCGGGCTCGTACGAGCAGTACTTC.

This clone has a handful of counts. DNA for the CDR3: TGTGCCAGCAGTCGACTAGCATCTAGCACAGATACGCAGTATTTT. It specifies CASSRLASSTDTQYF. The chain joins TRBV6-4 to TRBJ2-3; TRBD2 aligns across 7 bases. Germline assignment: CDR1 MRHNA and CDR2 SNTAGT. The CDR3 is 15 residues long. The J segment lost 0 bases and the V segment lost 5 bases, leaving 5 bases of the junction unmatched.

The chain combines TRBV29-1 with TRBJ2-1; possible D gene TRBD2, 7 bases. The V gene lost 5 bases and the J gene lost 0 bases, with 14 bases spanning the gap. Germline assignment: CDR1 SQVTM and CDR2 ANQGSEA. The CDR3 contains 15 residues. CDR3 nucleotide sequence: TGCAGCGTTCCGGGGGGCGGGAGCTCCTACAATGAGCAGTTCTTC. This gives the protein CSVPGGGSSYNEQFF.

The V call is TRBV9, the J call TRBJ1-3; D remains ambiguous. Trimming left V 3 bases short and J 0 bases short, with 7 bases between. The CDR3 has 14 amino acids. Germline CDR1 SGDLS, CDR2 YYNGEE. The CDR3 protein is CASSEQSSGNTIYF. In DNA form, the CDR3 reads TGTGCCAGCAGCGAACAGAGCTCTGGAAACACCATATATTTT.

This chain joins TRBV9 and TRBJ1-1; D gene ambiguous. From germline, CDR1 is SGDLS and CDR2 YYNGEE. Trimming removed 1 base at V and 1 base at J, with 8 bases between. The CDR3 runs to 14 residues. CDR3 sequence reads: CASSVRLANTEAFF. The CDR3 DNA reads TGTGCCAGCAGCGTAAGATTGGCGAACACTGAAGCTTTCTTT.

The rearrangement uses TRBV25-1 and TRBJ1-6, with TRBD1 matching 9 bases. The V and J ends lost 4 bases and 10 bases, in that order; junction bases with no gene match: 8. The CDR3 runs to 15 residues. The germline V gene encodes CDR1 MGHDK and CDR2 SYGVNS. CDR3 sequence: CASSGGQGSGSPLHF. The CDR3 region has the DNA TGTGCCAGCAGTGGGGGACAGGGTTCAGGATCACCCCTCCACTTT.

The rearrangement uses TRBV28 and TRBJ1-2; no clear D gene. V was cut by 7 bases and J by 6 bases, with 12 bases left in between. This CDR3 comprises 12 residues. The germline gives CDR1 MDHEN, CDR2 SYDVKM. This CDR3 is CASTDREDGYTF. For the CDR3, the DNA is TGTGCCAGCACCGACCGGGAGGATGGCTACACCTTC.

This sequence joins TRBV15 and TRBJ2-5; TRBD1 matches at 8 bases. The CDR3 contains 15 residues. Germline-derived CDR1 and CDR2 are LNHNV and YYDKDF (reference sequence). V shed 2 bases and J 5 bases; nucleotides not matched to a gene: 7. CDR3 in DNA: TGTGCCACCAGCAGACTCGGACAGGGAGAGGAGACCCAGTACTTC. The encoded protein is CATSRLGQGEETQYF.

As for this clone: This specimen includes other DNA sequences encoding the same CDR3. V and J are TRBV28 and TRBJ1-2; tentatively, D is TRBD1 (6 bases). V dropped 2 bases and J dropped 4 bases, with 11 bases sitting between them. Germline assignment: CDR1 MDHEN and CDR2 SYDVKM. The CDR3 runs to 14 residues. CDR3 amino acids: CASSLNREGYGYTF. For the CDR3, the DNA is TGTGCCAGCAGTTTAAACAGGGAAGGCTATGGCTACACCTTC.

As DNA, the CDR3 is TGTGCCAGCAGTCCACAGGGGGTTTGGTATGGCTACACCTTC. Amino acid sequence: CASSPQGVWYGYTF. The chain uses TRBV28 and TRBJ1-2; 8 bases fit TRBD1. The V segment lost 5 bases and the J segment 5 bases; nucleotides outside the gene matches: 7. The CDR3 is 14 residues long. Germline CDR1 is MDHEN and CDR2 is SYDVKM.